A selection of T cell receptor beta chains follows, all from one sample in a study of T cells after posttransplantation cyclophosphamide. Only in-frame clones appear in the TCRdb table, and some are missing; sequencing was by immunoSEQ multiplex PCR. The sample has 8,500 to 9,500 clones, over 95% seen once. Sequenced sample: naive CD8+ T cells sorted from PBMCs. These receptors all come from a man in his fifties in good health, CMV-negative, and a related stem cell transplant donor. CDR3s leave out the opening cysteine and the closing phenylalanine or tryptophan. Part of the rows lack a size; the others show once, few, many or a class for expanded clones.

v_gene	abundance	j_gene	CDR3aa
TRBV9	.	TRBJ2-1	ASSVETSGGPYNEQF
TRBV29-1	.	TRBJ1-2	SVGTGDYYNYGYT
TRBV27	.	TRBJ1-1	ASSLLPNTEAF
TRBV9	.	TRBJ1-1	ASSVGGTGNTEAF
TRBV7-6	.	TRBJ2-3	ASSSAGGTDTQY
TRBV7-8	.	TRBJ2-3	ASSGLQSTADTQY
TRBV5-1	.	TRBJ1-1	ASSPALGRGLPLTEAF
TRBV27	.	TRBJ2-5	ASSFWARTGRETQY
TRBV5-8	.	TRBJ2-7	ASSLRGGPNEQY
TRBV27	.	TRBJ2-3	ASSPAPGLGSTDTQY
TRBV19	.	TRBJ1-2	ASTISSLQGYYGYT
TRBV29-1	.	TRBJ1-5	SVAGDRGGRPQH
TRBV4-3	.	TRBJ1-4	ASSRGTGGVEKLF
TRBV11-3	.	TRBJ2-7	ASSLGLASGVYEQY
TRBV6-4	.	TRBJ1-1	ASSETLGGRLSF
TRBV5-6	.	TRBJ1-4	ASRLQVTNEKLF
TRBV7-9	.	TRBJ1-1	ASSWTENTEAF
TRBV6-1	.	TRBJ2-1	ASSGETYNEQF
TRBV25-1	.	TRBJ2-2	ASSEWQAPNTGELF
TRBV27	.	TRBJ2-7	ASSWASGGGVYEQY
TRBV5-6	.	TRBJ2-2	ASSLPQGALTGELF
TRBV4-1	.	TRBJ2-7	ASSPNPGGSYEQY
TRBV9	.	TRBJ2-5	ASSASGLAGLGETQY
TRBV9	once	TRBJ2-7	ASSPDNFGGEQY
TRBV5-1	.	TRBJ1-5	ASSMTGSNQPQH
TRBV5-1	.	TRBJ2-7	ASSLLGDLSLGEQY
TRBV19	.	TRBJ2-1	ASSFRGGGRFYEQF
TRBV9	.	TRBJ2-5	ASSVVDSGIQQY
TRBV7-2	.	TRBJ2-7	ASSSNPLRGTYEQY
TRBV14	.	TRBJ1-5	ASSHAKGAGFYSNQPQH
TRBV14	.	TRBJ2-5	ASSQRRGYQETQY
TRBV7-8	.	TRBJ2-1	ASSLGTGVLHEQF
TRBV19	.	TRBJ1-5	ASSRDREGNQPQH
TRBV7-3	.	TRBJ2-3	ASSLIGQGTDTQY
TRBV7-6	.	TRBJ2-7	ASSLPPGGNPREQY
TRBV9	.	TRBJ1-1	ASSHLRQGAGTEAF
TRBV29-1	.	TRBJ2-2	SVGQTTGELF
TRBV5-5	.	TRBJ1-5	ASTTGGFGNQPQH
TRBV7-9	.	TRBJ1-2	ASSLMGGENT
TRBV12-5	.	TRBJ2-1	ASTSGSIDEQF
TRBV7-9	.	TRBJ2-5	ASSPSAGVETQY
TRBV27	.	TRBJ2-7	ASSVRVSSSYEQY
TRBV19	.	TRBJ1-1	ATQLRGGVTEAF
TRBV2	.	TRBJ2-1	ASIGLTSSGRTQGQF
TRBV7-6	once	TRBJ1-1	ASSLGTSEAF
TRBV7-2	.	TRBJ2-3	ASSPTWRGGLTDTQY
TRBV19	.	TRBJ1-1	ASRVWGMNTEAF
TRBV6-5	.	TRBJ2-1	ASSFSGLNEQF
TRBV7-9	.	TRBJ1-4	ASSPEAGGATNEKLF